A selection of T cell receptor beta chains follows, all from one sample in a study of T cells after yellow fever vaccination. TCRdb processed the 5' RACE reads anew with MiXCR; each CDR3 protein has one entry. The sample gives about 68,000 distinct CDR3 sequences, about 6% of which show up once; around 37% is in the top ten. The sequencing used CD8+ T cells sorted from PBMCs, collected 45 days after the first yellow fever vaccination. The source of these receptors is a man in his late teens or twenties who received the YFV17D yellow fever vaccine. The CDR3 runs from the conserved cysteine through the conserved F or W. D genes are given only for firm matches. Part of the rows lack a size; the others show once, few, many or a class for expanded clones.

TRBV15	many	TRBD1	TRBJ2-1	TGTGCCACCAGCAGAGATGGGAGCAGGGGGAATGAGCAGTTCTTC	CATSRDGSRGNEQFF
TRBV5-1	few	NA	TRBJ2-3	TGCGCCAGCAGCTTCCCAGGGAAAGATACGCAGTATTTT	CASSFPGKDTQYF
TRBV6-1	many	TRBD2	TRBJ2-1	TGTGCCAGCAGAAGGACTAGCGGGGCCTACAATGAGCAGTTCTTC	CASRRTSGAYNEQFF
TRBV6-7	many	NA	TRBJ2-1	TGTGCCAGCACTCCACTAGCATCGGGCAATGAGCAGTTCTTC	CASTPLASGNEQFF
TRBV30	NA	NA	TRBJ1-1	TGTGCCTGGGGGGAGTGGAGCACTGAAGCTTTCTTT	CAWGEWSTEAFF
TRBV29-1	many	NA	TRBJ2-5	TGCAGCTGGATACAAGAGACCCAGTACTTC	CSWIQETQYF
TRBV27	NA	NA	TRBJ1-1	TGTGCCAGCAGTTTGAACGGGGGCGCAGGATGGGATGAAGCTTTCTTT	CASSLNGGAGWDEAFF
TRBV4-3	medium-sized	TRBD2	TRBJ2-5	TGCGCCAGCAGCCAAGAGCGGGGGGGCCAAGAGACCCAGTACTTC	CASSQERGGQETQYF
TRBV6-5	many	NA	TRBJ2-5	TGTGCCAGCAGTTACTCAGAGACCCAGTACTTC	CASSYSETQYF
TRBV12-3/TRBV12-4	many	NA	TRBJ2-5	TGTGCCAGCAGCCCGAGGACAGTTTTGGAGACCCAGTACTTC	CASSPRTVLETQYF
TRBV6-5	many	TRBD1	TRBJ1-3	TGTGCCAGCAGTTCAGGGGGCGGTATCACCATATATTTT	CASSSGGGITIYF
TRBV9	NA	TRBD2	TRBJ2-3	TGTGCCAGCAGCGAGACTAGCGGGGTTAGGCAAGATACGCAGTATTTT	CASSETSGVRQDTQYF
TRBV7-9	many	NA	TRBJ2-3	TGTGCCAGCAGCTTTCCGGGCAGGGATAACACAGATACGCAGTATTTT	CASSFPGRDNTDTQYF
TRBV7-6	many	NA	TRBJ1-1	TGTGCCAGCAGCTTAGAGGCAGGGTTGGGCACTGAAGCTTTCTTT	CASSLEAGLGTEAFF
TRBV10-3	many	NA	TRBJ1-1	TGTGCCATCAGTACGACAGGGAACACTGAAGCTTTCTTT	CAISTTGNTEAFF
TRBV29-1	few	NA	TRBJ2-2	TGCAGCGTTGAGCGCGGGACCGGGGAGCTGTTTTTT	CSVERGTGELFF
TRBV5-1	NA	TRBD2	TRBJ2-2	TGCGCCAGCAGTCCCCCTAGCGGGGGCCTTAACACCGGGGAGCTGTTTTTT	CASSPPSGGLNTGELFF
TRBV12-3/TRBV12-4	many	TRBD2	TRBJ2-1	TGTGCCAGCAGTTTGTTCGCGCGGGGGGACAATGAGCAGTTCTTC	CASSLFARGDNEQFF
TRBV7-8	NA	TRBD2	TRBJ2-1	TGTGCCAGCAGATCCTCCGGGACTAGCGGGGGGGCGTCCTACAATGAGCAGTTCTTC	CASRSSGTSGGASYNEQFF
TRBV6-5	NA	NA	TRBJ2-7	TGTGCCAGCAGTTACTCGCCGGAGGGGGGATCAGTCCACGAGCAGTACTTC	CASSYSPEGGSVHEQYF
TRBV5-4	NA	TRBD1	TRBJ2-1	TGTGCCAGCAGCTTGGGTGGACAGGGGGCGTACAATGAGCAGTTCTTC	CASSLGGQGAYNEQFF
TRBV9	many	NA	TRBJ2-2	TGTGCCAGCAGCGCCGACGGGGTAACCGGGGAGCTGTTTTTT	CASSADGVTGELFF
TRBV9	many	TRBD1	TRBJ2-7	TGTGCCAGCAGCCCACGGGACAGGCTTTTCTACGAGCAGTACTTC	CASSPRDRLFYEQYF
TRBV7-2	few	TRBD1	TRBJ2-4	TGTGCCAGCAGCTCCTGGACAGGGTGGGGGGACATTCAGTACTTC	CASSSWTGWGDIQYF
TRBV5-5	NA	NA	TRBJ2-1	TGTGCCAGCAGTAGCGATATAGGGGGTGAGCAGTTCTTC	CASSSDIGGEQFF
TRBV29-1	many	NA	TRBJ2-1	TGCAGCGTCCCCCTGGGCGGTGGAGCCAATGAGCAGTTCTTC	CSVPLGGGANEQFF
TRBV7-9	few	TRBD1	TRBJ2-2	TGTGCCAGCAGCTTGCAACAGGGGACCGGGGAGCTGTTTTTT	CASSLQQGTGELFF
TRBV11-2	many	NA	TRBJ1-5	TGTGCCAGCAGCTTAGATCCCCTTTCCGGGACACTAGATCAGCCCCAGCATTTT	CASSLDPLSGTLDQPQHF